Presented here are 16 T cell receptor beta chains from one specimen sequenced in a study of T cells expressing NK-cell markers. TCRdb reanalyzed the 5' RACE reads and collapses them to one entry per CDR3 protein, without DNA. This table holds some 600,000 distinct CDR3 sequences. Sequenced material: blood T cells: a sorted CD56 or NKG2C T cell subset, CD4+ or CD8+ T cells, or bulk PBMC T cells (not recorded which). The receptors come from a man younger than 35 in good health.

J is TRBJ1-5 and V is TRBV6-1. This CDR3 region has 15 residues. Per germline, CDR1 MNHNS and CDR2 SASEGT. The CDR3 here is CASSESGLFNQPQHF.

This rearrangement joins TRBV12-3 or TRBV12-4 to TRBJ1-2; TCRdb picks TRBD1, but there is no DNA to check that call. The CDR3 is 15 amino acids. The CDR3 protein is CASSLSDKLGGGYTF.

This chain uses TRBV29-1 with TRBJ2-2; TCRdb proposes TRBD1, but this gene call is untestable without DNA. This CDR3 region has 15 residues. The V gene's germline CDR1 is SQVTM and CDR2 ANQGSEA. The CDR3 is CSVDTGGGFTGELFF.

This chain uses TRBV5-1 with TRBJ2-1; the TRBD1 assignment by TCRdb is unverifiable without DNA. The CDR3 is 18 amino acids. Germline loops: CDR1 SGHRS, CDR2 YFSETQ. The chain's CDR3 is CASSAATGIPQPYNEQFF. The variable domain in full, completed from reference TRBV5-1 and TRBJ2-1, reads KAGVTQTPRYLIKTRGQQVTLSCSPISGHRSVSWYQQTPGQGLQFLFEYFSETQRNKGNFPGRFSGRQFSNSRSEMNVSTLELGDSALYLCASSAATGIPQPYNEQFFGPGTRLTVL.

The genes are TRBV4-2 and TRBJ1-5; TCRdb lists TRBD1, though no DNA is available to test this call. The CDR3 covers 14 residues. Germline CDR1 LGHNA, CDR2 YNFKEQ. CDR3 in amino acids: CASSQGDRNQPQHF.

V and J are TRBV20-1 and TRBJ2-7; TCRdb's assignment of TRBD1 cannot be checked, as there is no DNA. The CDR3 consists of 16 residues. Germline CDR1 reads DFQATT; CDR2 reads SNEGSKA (reference sequence). The chain's CDR3 is CSARDIVGTGPYEQYF.

V gene TRBV5-1 combines with J gene TRBJ2-3; TCRdb's D call of TRBD1 is untestable without DNA. From germline, CDR1 is SGHRS and CDR2 YFSETQ. The CDR3 has 15 residues. The CDR3 sequence: CASSLTGTPADTQYF. Drawing the rest from reference TRBV5-1 and TRBJ2-3, the complete variable domain is KAGVTQTPRYLIKTRGQQVTLSCSPISGHRSVSWYQQTPGQGLQFLFEYFSETQRNKGNFPGRFSGRQFSNSRSEMNVSTLELGDSALYLCASSLTGTPADTQYFGPGTRLTVL.

The V and J genes are TRBV7-9 and TRBJ1-4. The CDR3 spans 14 residues. Germline V lookup: CDR1 SEHNR, CDR2 FQNEAQ (reference sequence). The CDR3 sequence: CASSVDLGAEKLFF.

This chain uses TRBV14 with TRBJ2-1; TCRdb's assignment of TRBD2 cannot be checked, as there is no DNA. The CDR3 length is 17 residues. Germline V gene sequence: CDR1 SGHDN, CDR2 FVKESK. The CDR3 region is CASSQAVVAGGNNEQFF.

V gene TRBV6-6 combines with J gene TRBJ1-1; TCRdb's assignment of TRBD1 cannot be checked, as there is no DNA. The CDR3 length is 13 residues. Germline-derived CDR1 and CDR2 are MNHNY and SVGAGI (reference sequence). The CDR3 loop reads CASSNSGGTEAFF.

CDR3 protein: CASSQAGTYNEQFF. The rearrangement uses TRBV6-1 and TRBJ2-1. Germline CDR1 reads MNHNS; CDR2 reads SASEGT. The CDR3 contains 14 residues.

The chain links TRBV29-1 to TRBJ1-1; the D gene TCRdb calls, TRBD1, cannot be checked with no DNA. The V gene's germline CDR1 is SQVTM and CDR2 ANQGSEA. The CDR3 runs to 15 residues. The CDR3 reads CSVGRRTDLNTEAFF. Full variable domain (missing parts from reference TRBV29-1 and TRBJ1-1): SAVISQKPSRDICQRGTSLTIQCQVDSQVTMMFWYRQQPGQSLTLIATANQGSEATYESGFVIDKFPISRPNLTFSTLTVSNMSPEDSSIYLCSVGRRTDLNTEAFFGQGTRLTVV.

The genes are TRBV6-1 and TRBJ2-1; the TCRdb call, TRBD2, lacks DNA for checking. Germline assignment: CDR1 MNHNS and CDR2 SASEGT. There are 16 residues in the CDR3. CDR3: CASTQAGLAGRNEQFF.

The chain carries TRBV29-1 and TRBJ2-1. There are 12 residues in the CDR3. Germline CDR1 reads SQVTM; CDR2 reads ANQGSEA. The CDR3 protein is CSVVVGSFREFF.

V gene TRBV28 combines with J gene TRBJ2-1. CDR1 MDHEN and CDR2 SYDVKM come from the germline V gene. The CDR3 runs 13 residues. The CDR3 protein is CASGTLQTNEQFF.

The chain uses TRBV5-1 and TRBJ1-6; TCRdb picks TRBD1, but there is no DNA to check that call. The CDR3 is 15 residues long. Germline-derived CDR1 and CDR2 are SGHRS and YFSETQ. CDR3 sequence reads: CASSPRDPRDSPLHF.